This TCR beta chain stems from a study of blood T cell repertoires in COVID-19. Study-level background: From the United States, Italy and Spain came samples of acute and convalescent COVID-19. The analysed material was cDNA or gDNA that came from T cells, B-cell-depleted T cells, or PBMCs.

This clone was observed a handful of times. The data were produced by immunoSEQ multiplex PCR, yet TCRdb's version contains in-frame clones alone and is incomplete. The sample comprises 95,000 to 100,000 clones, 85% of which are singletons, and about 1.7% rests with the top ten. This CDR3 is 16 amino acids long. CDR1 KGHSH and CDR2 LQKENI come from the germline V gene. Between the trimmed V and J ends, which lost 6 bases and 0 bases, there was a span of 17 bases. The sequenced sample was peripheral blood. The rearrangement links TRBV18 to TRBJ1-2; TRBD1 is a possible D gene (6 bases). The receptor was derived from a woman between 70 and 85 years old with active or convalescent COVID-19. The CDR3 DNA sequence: TGTGCCAGCTCCCAGGGGCAGGGTCTGACTAACTATGGCTACACCTTC. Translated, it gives CASSQGQGLTNYGYTF.